Each of the 9 T cell receptor beta chains below was sequenced from the same sample in a study of CD8+ T cells in alopecia areata. The sequencing template was cDNA reverse transcribed from extracted RNA. TCRdb's table, derived via immunoSEQ multiplex PCR, lists solely in-frame clones and lacks some. The data contain about 99,000 clones, around 50% of them singletons. Sequences were obtained from CD4+ T cells sorted from blood. These receptors originate from a human donor in good health.

This clone showed up just once. The rearrangement links TRBV27 to TRBJ2-2, with D perhaps given as TRBD1 or TRBD2 (6 bases each). This CDR3 is built from 17 residues. Trimming took off 3 bases at V and 7 bases at J, with 21 bases between the two ends. CDR1 MNHEY and CDR2 SMNVEV come from the germline V gene (reference sequence). CDR3 sequence: CASSFFIGLGGNGELFF. In nucleotides, the CDR3 is TGTGCCAGCAGTTTCTTTATTGGGCTCGGGGGCAACGGGGAGCTGTTTTTT.

The J gene is TRBJ2-1, the V gene TRBV18; the match to TRBD2 covers 8 bases. Germline V gene data show CDR1 as KGHSH and CDR2 as LQKENI. V lost 2 bases and J lost 4; bases outside the gene matches: 10. CDR3 size: 17 residues. CDR3 coding DNA: TGTGCCAGCTCACCAATCATCCCCAGCGGGGGATACAATGAGCAGTTCTTC. It yields the protein CASSPIIPSGGYNEQFF.

This sequence joins TRBV7-2 and TRBJ1-2; weak D call: TRBD1 (6 bases). The V gene lost 0 bases and the J gene lost 4 bases, with 9 bases spanning the gap. Germline V lookup: CDR1 SGHTA, CDR2 FQGNSA. CDR3 length: 14 amino acids. The CDR3 protein is CASSLAQGPYGYTF. The CDR3 bases are TGTGCCAGCAGCTTAGCGCAGGGGCCCTATGGCTACACCTTC.

This clone has just a few counts. The chain uses TRBV4-3 and TRBJ2-3, with 7 bases fitting TRBD1. The V gene end was trimmed by 4 bases and the J gene end by 2 bases; junction bases not matched to a gene: 12. The CDR3 sequence is 17 residues long. Germline lookup yields CDR1 LGHNA and CDR2 YSLEER. The CDR3, as DNA: TGCGCCAGCAGCCTAAGACAGGGTCTTATTCCCACAGATACGCAGTATTTT. It specifies CASSLRQGLIPTDTQYF.

The rearrangement links TRBV10-3 to TRBJ2-2; D is uncertain. The CDR3 is 10 residues long. From germline, CDR1 is ENHRY and CDR2 SYGVKD. Trimming took 11 bases from V and 9 from J, leaving 10 bases between them. The CDR3 DNA reads TGTGCCGTTGGAGAGAGGGAGCTGTTTTTT. Protein sequence: CAVGERELFF.

The gene calls are TRBV30 and TRBJ1-5; TRBD1 matches at 7 bases. The V and J ends lost 0 bases and 4 bases, in that order; junction bases with no gene match: 3. There are 14 residues in the CDR3. CDR1 is GTSNPN, CDR2 SVGIG, per germline (reference sequence). CDR3 region: CAWSVLQGNQPQHF. The DNA for the CDR3 is TGTGCCTGGAGTGTACTACAGGGGAATCAGCCCCAGCATTTT.

The genes are TRBV7-2 and TRBJ1-6; possible D gene TRBD1, 5 bases. Germline assignment: CDR1 SGHTA and CDR2 FQGNSA. V was cut by 0 bases and J by 8 bases, with 8 bases left in between. The CDR3 covers 14 residues. CDR3 nucleotides: TGTGCCAGCAGCTTAGCCCAGGGAGATTCACCCCTCCACTTT. Encoded protein: CASSLAQGDSPLHF. The entire variable domain, with the rest obtained from reference TRBV7-2 and TRBJ1-6, is as follows: GAGVSQSPSNKVTEKGKDVELRCDPISGHTALYWYRQSLGQGLEFLIYFQGNSAPDKSGLPSDRFSAERTGGSVSTLTIQRTQQEDSAVYLCASSLAQGDSPLHFGNGTRLTVT.

The chain carries TRBV5-6 and TRBJ2-1, with no clear D. Trimming cost V 3 bases and J 10 bases, with 8 bases left between them. The CDR3 contains 11 residues. Germline values: CDR1 SGHDT, CDR2 YYEEEE. The CDR3 region is CASSSTREQFF. As DNA, the CDR3 is TGTGCCAGCAGCTCCACCCGCGAGCAGTTCTTC.

Only a few counts were recorded for this clone. The chain joins TRBV30 to TRBJ1-1; D may be TRBD1 (5 bases). Germline loops: CDR1 GTSNPN, CDR2 SVGIG (reference sequence). Deletions cut 4 bases from V and 2 bases from J, with 8 bases between. This CDR3 region has 12 residues. The CDR3 DNA reads TGTGCCTGGAACTGGGGCAACACTGAAGCTTTCTTT. Its protein is CAWNWGNTEAFF.